This TCR beta chain was profiled in a study of blood T cell repertoires in COVID-19. Trimming left V 0 bases short and J 0 bases short, with 6 bases between. CDR3 length: 15 amino acids. Germline CDR1 reads LNHNV; CDR2 reads YYDKDF (reference sequence). Sequencing used immunoSEQ multiplex PCR; TCRdb keeps in-frame clones, though not all of them. The sample records a few hundred thousand clones, about 87% being singletons. The chain combines TRBV15 with TRBJ1-3; no clear D gene. This clonotype originated in a man between 60 and 75 years old who had recovered from COVID-19. The sequenced material came from peripheral blood. The CDR3 DNA follows: TGTGCCACCAGCAGAGACAGGATCTCTGGAAACACCATATATTTT. It codes for CATSRDRISGNTIYF.